The 18 T cell receptor beta chains below all came from one sample that was sequenced in a study of blood T cell repertoires in COVID-19. Profiled with immunoSEQ multiplex PCR; TCRdb holds only in-frame clones, not every one. The sample shows around 500,000 clones, around nine tenths of them seen only once. The sequencing sample was made of PBMCs or T cells enriched from blood (not recorded which). These receptors came from a woman between 35 and 50 years old who had recovered from COVID-19.

This chain uses TRBV19 with TRBJ2-7; no definite D call. Trimming stripped 6 bases from V and 3 bases from J, with 15 bases between. This CDR3 region has 14 residues. Germline values: CDR1 LNHDA, CDR2 SQIVND (reference sequence). CDR3 bases: TGTGCCAGTAGCTACTCCCCCAATCACTACGAGCAGTACTTC. Amino acid sequence: CASSYSPNHYEQYF. Based on the CDR3 plus reference TRBV19 and TRBJ2-7, the full variable domain is DGGITQSPKYLFRKEGQNVTLSCEQNLNHDAMYWYRQDPGQGLRLIYYSQIVNDFQKGDIAEGYSVSREKKESFPLTVTSAQKNPTAFYLCASSYSPNHYEQYFGPGTRLTVT.

This rearrangement joins TRBV2 to TRBJ2-2; 9 bases align to TRBD1. After removal of 6 bases from V and 3 bases from J, the junction contained 2 bases not matched to a gene. The CDR3 covers 14 residues. The germline CDR1 and CDR2 sequences are SNHLY and FYNNEI. The CDR3 reads CASRNRGHTGELFF. CDR3 DNA sequence: TGTGCCAGCAGGAACAGGGGGCACACCGGGGAGCTGTTTTTT.

The rearrangement links TRBV18 to TRBJ2-7; TRBD1 agrees at 9 bases. The CDR3 length is 17 residues. V lost 4 bases, J lost 5 bases, and 15 bases stayed unmatched. In germline, CDR1 is KGHSH, CDR2 LQKENI. CDR3 sequence: CASSQSPPGQGWHEQYF. CDR3 sequence (DNA): TGTGCCAGCTCACAATCCCCTCCCGGACAGGGGTGGCACGAGCAGTACTTC.

This clone was observed a few times. The rearrangement uses TRBV19 and TRBJ2-2, with 11 bases matching TRBD1. Germline V gene lookup returns CDR1 LNHDA and CDR2 SQIVND (reference sequence). The ends lost 5 bases at V and 6 bases at J; junction bases unmatched: 8. CDR3 length: 16 amino acids. Here the CDR3 reads CASSAGQGVGAGELFF. CDR3 DNA sequence: TGTGCCAGTAGTGCGGGACAGGGGGTTGGCGCCGGGGAGCTGTTTTTT.

For the CDR3, the DNA is TGTGCCAGCAGTTATAGCGGGAGGATATACGAGCAGTACTTC. It yields the protein CASSYSGRIYEQYF. The chain joins TRBV6-5 to TRBJ2-7; 10 bases fit TRBD2. CDR1 is MNHEY, CDR2 SVGAGI, per germline. V lost 3 bases, J lost 4 bases, and 3 bases stayed unmatched. The length of the CDR3 is 14 residues.

The chain is built from TRBV6-5 and TRBJ1-3; no clear D gene. V lost 4 bases, J lost 3 bases, and 16 bases lay in between. Germline CDR1 and CDR2: MNHEY and SVGAGI. CDR3 length equals 16 residues. The CDR3 DNA reads TGTGCCAGCAGTTTTGGCAGGTCCGCTTATGGAAACACCATATATTTT. Translation gives CASSFGRSAYGNTIYF.

V is TRBV4-1 and J is TRBJ1-2, with D uncertain. CDR1 MGHRA and CDR2 YSYEKL come from the germline V gene. This CDR3 has 14 residues. V was shortened by 4 bases and J by 5 bases, with 14 bases between the two germline ends. CDR3 nucleotides: TGCGCCAGCAGCCTCCAGAGGAAAGCGTATGGCTACACCTTC. This encodes CASSLQRKAYGYTF.

The rearrangement links TRBV7-2 to TRBJ1-4; D uncertain. CDR1 SGHTA and CDR2 FQGNSA come from the germline V gene. The CDR3 has 14 residues. The V gene lost 1 base and the J gene lost 4 bases, with 7 bases spanning the gap. Written as DNA, the CDR3 is TGTGCCAGCAGCTTAGTACCGAGTAATGAAAAACTGTTTTTT. It encodes CASSLVPSNEKLFF. Looking up the rest from reference TRBV7-2 and TRBJ1-4 gives the full variable domain: GAGVSQSPSNKVTEKGKDVELRCDPISGHTALYWYRQSLGQGLEFLIYFQGNSAPDKSGLPSDRFSAERTGGSVSTLTIQRTQQEDSAVYLCASSLVPSNEKLFFGSGTQLSVL.

V and J are TRBV18 and TRBJ1-2, with unresolved D. This CDR3 spans 13 amino acids. The V end was cut by 1 base, the J end by 8 bases, with 11 bases between. CDR1 and CDR2 (germline): KGHSH, LQKENI. The CDR3 sequence is CASSPQENGGYTF. CDR3 DNA: TGTGCCAGCTCACCACAAGAAAACGGGGGCTACACCTTC.

To note about this clone: This sample includes further DNA sequences coding for the same CDR3. The genes are TRBV6-2 or TRBV6-3 and TRBJ1-5, with 8 bases that match TRBD1. Germline CDR1 and CDR2: MNHEY and SVGEGT. CDR3 length equals 15 residues. With 4 bases clipped from V and 2 bases from J, the junction kept 4 bases outside the gene matches. CDR3 in amino acids: CASSSLGQGNQPQHF. The CDR3 bases are TGTGCCAGCAGTTCGCTGGGACAGGGCAATCAGCCCCAGCATTTT.

The chain recombines TRBV29-1 with TRBJ2-3; weak D call: TRBD1 (6 bases). V was trimmed by 2 bases and J by 5 bases, leaving 14 bases between them. Germline loops: CDR1 SQVTM, CDR2 ANQGSEA. This CDR3 has 14 amino acids. The CDR3: CSVETGRRGDTQYF. The CDR3 DNA reads TGCAGCGTTGAAACGGGACGCAGGGGAGATACGCAGTATTTT.

This chain joins TRBV5-1 and TRBJ1-1; TRBD1 might be the D (6 bases). This CDR3 spans 13 amino acids. Germline CDR1 is SGHRS and CDR2 is YFSETQ. Trimming stripped 3 bases from V and 5 bases from J, with 11 bases between. CDR3 region: CASSSSGETEAFF. The CDR3 DNA follows: TGCGCCAGCAGCTCATCAGGGGAAACTGAAGCTTTCTTT.

The table lists this clone with a few counts. The V gene is TRBV19, the J gene TRBJ2-1; D ambiguous. V lost 2 bases to trimming and J lost 8 bases, with 4 bases between them. The CDR3 sequence is 11 residues long. The V gene's germline CDR1 is LNHDA and CDR2 SQIVND (reference sequence). CDR3 coding DNA: TGTGCCAGTAGTATACGGGATGAGCAGTTCTTC. It is translated as CASSIRDEQFF.

This chain links TRBV5-6 with TRBJ1-2; possibly TRBD1 for D (6 bases). The CDR3 is 14 amino acids. CDR1 and CDR2 from the germline V gene are SGHDT and YYEEEE. Trimming removed 2 bases from V and 6 bases from J, with 14 bases in between. The chain's CDR3 is CASSFVQGRNGYTF. The CDR3 DNA is TGTGCCAGCAGCTTCGTACAGGGAAGAAATGGCTACACCTTC.

V gene TRBV18 combines with J gene TRBJ1-1, with 7 bases identical to TRBD1. Per germline, CDR1 KGHSH and CDR2 LQKENI. With V trimmed by 4 bases and J by 2 bases, 7 bases remained unmatched. The length of the CDR3 is 15 residues. CDR3 region: CASSRDSVANTEAFF. The CDR3 region has the DNA TGTGCCAGCTCACGGGACAGCGTAGCTAACACTGAAGCTTTCTTT.

V is TRBV2 and J is TRBJ2-5; D remains unclear. Trimming cost V 6 bases and J 3 bases, with 5 bases left between them. The CDR3 has 11 amino acids. Germline V gene lookup returns CDR1 SNHLY and CDR2 FYNNEI. CDR3 sequence: CASSYEETQYF. CDR3 in DNA: TGTGCCAGCAGCTATGAAGAGACCCAGTACTTC.

This chain connects TRBV11-2 to TRBJ2-3; a weak D match, TRBD2 (5 bases). V was pared by 3 bases and J by 0 bases, with 16 bases between. CDR3 size: 17 residues. Germline CDR1 reads SGHAT; CDR2 reads FQNNGV. The CDR3 is CASSFDPPWTSTDTQYF. In nucleotides, the CDR3 is TGTGCCAGCAGCTTCGACCCACCTTGGACTAGCACAGATACGCAGTATTTT.

CDR3 sequence (DNA): TGTGCCAGCAGCTTATATCAGGGGAGGGACTATGGCTACACCTTC. It is translated as CASSLYQGRDYGYTF. V is TRBV7-9 and J is TRBJ1-2, with a possible D match to TRBD1 (6 bases). V was pared by 2 bases and J by 3 bases, with 13 bases between. Germline CDR1 SEHNR, CDR2 FQNEAQ (reference sequence). The CDR3 consists of 15 residues.